This TCR beta chain is drawn from a study of control samples from healthy donors and cancer patients. With 1 base clipped from V and 8 bases from J, the junction kept 6 bases outside the gene matches. The V gene's germline CDR1 is MNHNS and CDR2 SASEGT. CDR3 length: 14 amino acids. Sequencing used immunoSEQ multiplex PCR; TCRdb keeps in-frame clones, though not all of them. The data show roughly 69,000 clones, with around 87% seen just once and 2% to 2.5% held by the top ten. This sequence was found in a woman aged 45-60 years with head and neck cancer. The chain carries TRBV6-1 and TRBJ1-2; 8 nucleotides agree with TRBD1. Sequencing input: PBMCs. Here the CDR3 DNA reads TGTGCCAGCAGTGAAGGACAGGGGATAGAAGGCTACACCTTC. Its protein is CASSEGQGIEGYTF.